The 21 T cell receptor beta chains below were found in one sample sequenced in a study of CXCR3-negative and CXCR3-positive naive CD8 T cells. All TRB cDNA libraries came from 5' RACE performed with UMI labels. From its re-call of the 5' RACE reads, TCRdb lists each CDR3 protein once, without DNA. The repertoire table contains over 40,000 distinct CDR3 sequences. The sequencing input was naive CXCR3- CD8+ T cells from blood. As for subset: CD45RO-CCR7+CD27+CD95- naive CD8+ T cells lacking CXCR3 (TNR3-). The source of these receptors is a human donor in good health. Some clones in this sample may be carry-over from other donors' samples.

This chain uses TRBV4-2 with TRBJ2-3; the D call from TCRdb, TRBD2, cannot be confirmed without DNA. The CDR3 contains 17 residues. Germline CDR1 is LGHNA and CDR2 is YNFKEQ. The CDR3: CASSQWTSGGERDTQYF.

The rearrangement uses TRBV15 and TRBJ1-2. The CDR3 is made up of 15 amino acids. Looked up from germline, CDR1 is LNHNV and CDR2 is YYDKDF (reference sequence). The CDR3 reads CDTSRTTLPRDGYTF.

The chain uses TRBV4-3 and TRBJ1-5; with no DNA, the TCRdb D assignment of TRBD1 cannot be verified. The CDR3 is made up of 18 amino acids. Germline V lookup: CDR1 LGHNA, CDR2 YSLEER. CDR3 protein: CASSQDFPAGGGDQPQHF.

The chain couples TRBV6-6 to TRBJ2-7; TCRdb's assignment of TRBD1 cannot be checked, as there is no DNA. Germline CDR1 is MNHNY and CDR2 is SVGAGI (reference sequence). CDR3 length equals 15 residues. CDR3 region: CASSYSGQGTDEQYF.

The CDR3 loop is CSARDTPGASTDTQYF. The rearrangement joins TRBV20-1 to TRBJ2-3; TCRdb's D call of TRBD1 is untestable without DNA. Per the germline V gene, CDR1 is DFQATT and CDR2 is SNEGSKA (reference sequence). The CDR3 runs 16 residues.

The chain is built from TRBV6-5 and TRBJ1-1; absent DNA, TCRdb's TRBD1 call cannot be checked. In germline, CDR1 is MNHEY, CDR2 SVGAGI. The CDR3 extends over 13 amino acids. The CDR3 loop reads CASSYSGATEAFF.

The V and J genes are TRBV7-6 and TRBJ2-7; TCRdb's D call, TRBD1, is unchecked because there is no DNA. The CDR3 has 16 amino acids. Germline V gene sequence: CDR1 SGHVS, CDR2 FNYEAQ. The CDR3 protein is CASSAGHVTSYVDQYF.

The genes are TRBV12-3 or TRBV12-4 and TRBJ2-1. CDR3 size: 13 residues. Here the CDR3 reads CASSGTTYNEQFF.

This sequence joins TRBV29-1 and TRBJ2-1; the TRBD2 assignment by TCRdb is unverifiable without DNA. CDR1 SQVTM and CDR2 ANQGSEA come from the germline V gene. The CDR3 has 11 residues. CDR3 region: CSFKREGEQFF.

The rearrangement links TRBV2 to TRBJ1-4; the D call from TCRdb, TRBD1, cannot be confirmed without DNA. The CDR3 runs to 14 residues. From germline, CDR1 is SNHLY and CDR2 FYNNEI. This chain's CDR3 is CASSEDTLEEKLFF.

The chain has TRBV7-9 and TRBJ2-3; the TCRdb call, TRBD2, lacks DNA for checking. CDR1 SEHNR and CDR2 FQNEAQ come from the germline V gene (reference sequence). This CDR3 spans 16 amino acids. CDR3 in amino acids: CASSPLASGGTDTQYF.

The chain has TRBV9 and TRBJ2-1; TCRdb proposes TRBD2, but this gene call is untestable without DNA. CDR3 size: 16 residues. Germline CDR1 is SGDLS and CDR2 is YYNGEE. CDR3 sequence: CASSVESVGTYNEQFF.

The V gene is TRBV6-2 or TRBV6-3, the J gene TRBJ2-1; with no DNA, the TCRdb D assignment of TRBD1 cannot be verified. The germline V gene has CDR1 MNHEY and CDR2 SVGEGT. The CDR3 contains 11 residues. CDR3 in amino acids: CASSWGYEQFF.

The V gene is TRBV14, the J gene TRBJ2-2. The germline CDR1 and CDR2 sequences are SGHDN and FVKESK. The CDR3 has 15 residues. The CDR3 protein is CASSQWPHPPGELFF. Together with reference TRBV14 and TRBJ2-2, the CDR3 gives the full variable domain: EAGVTQFPSHSVIEKGQTVTLRCDPISGHDNLYWYRRVMGKEIKFLLHFVKESKQDESGMPNNRFLAERTGGTYSTLKVQPAELEDSGVYFCASSQWPHPPGELFFGEGSRLTVL.

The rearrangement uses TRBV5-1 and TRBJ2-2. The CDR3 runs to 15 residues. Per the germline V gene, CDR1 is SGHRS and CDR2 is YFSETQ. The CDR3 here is CASSFLESNTGELFF.

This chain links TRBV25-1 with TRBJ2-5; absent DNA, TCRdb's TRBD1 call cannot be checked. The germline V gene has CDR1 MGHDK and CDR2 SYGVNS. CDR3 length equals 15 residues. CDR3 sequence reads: CASSEPPGLQETQYF.

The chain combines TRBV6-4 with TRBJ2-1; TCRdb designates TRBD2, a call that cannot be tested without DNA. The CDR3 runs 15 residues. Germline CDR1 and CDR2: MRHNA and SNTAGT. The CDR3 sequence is CASSDSSGGANEQFF.

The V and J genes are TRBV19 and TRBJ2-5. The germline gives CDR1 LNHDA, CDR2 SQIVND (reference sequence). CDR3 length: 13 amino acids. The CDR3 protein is CASSPPNQETQYF.

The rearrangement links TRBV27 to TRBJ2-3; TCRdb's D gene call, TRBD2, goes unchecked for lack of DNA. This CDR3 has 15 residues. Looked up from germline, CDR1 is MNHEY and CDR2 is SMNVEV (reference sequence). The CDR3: CASSDTSGGWDTQYF.

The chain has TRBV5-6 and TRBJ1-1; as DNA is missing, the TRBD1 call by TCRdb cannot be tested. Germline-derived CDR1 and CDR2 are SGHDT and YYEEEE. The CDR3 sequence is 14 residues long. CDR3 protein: CASSFGTGGTEAFF.

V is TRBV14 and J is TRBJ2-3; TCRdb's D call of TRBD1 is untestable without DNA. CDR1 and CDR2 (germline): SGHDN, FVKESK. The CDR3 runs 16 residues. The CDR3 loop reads CASSQGFRGYTDTQYF.